These T cell receptor beta chains were read from a single sample in a study of blood T cell repertoires in COVID-19. Sequencing was performed with immunoSEQ multiplex PCR; in TCRdb, only in-frame clones are kept and a portion is missing. The data hold approximately 150,000 clones, with nearly 90% observed a single time. Sequencing used peripheral blood. These receptors were collected from a man aged 70-80 years with acute or convalescent COVID-19. Each CDR3 is given with its conserved first and last residue. Each record gives: V gene, J gene, CDR3 protein.

TRBV28	TRBJ1-5	CASSLAGDNQPQHF
TRBV2	TRBJ1-1	CASSSKGGATEAFF
TRBV7-9	TRBJ2-1	CASSLGVSDRYSYNEQFF
TRBV2	TRBJ1-5	CASSNTMGSQPQHF
TRBV7-6	TRBJ2-2	CASSSQTLNTGELFF
TRBV11-2	TRBJ1-3	CASSLAPGAGYTIYF
TRBV5-8	TRBJ2-5	CASSHQLREAETQYF
TRBV5-6	TRBJ2-1	CASSLPWGDNEQFF
TRBV6-5	TRBJ2-1	CASRARGSYNEQFF
TRBV19	TRBJ1-4	CASSIIRRKESSNEKLFF
TRBV2	TRBJ1-2	CALTGTGNGYTF
TRBV24-1	TRBJ1-2	CATSERTGEGYTF
TRBV5-4	TRBJ1-2	CASSPITPTGFGYTF
TRBV5-1	TRBJ2-3	CASSLDRRGGAYTQYF
TRBV30	TRBJ2-2	CAWSDRGRNTGELFF
TRBV13	TRBJ2-1	CASSLVTSGGKYNEQFF
TRBV25-1	TRBJ1-4	CASKGWGSPTNEKLFF
TRBV5-1	TRBJ2-7	CASSRTLGQGSSYEQYF
TRBV28	TRBJ2-7	CASNNVAGSPSEQYF
TRBV15	TRBJ2-7	CATSRGPGQGKQSSKYEQYF
TRBV6-5	TRBJ1-1	CASSYSSRGPNTEAFF
TRBV27	TRBJ1-1	CASSVSWRGEAFF
TRBV5-1	TRBJ2-3	CASSLGLATDTQYF
TRBV5-8	TRBJ1-4	CASSLGADSLNEKLFF
TRBV11-2	TRBJ1-2	CASSPGTGPYGYTF
TRBV5-1	TRBJ1-3	CASSVQGKSGNTIYF
TRBV19	TRBJ1-3	CASSMLQGPLTF
TRBV5-1	TRBJ2-5	CASSFTGGQETQYF
TRBV12-5	TRBJ2-1	CASGSGVGGYNEQFF
TRBV5-1	TRBJ2-2	CASSLRGTNTGELFF
TRBV5-1	TRBJ1-2	CASSLAGANYGYTF
TRBV10-3	TRBJ1-2	CAITPGQLYGYTF
TRBV24-1	TRBJ2-3	CATSETGGWTDTQYF
TRBV9	TRBJ1-4	CASSVPGGQELFF
TRBV4-1	TRBJ2-6	CASSQNQVSSGANVLTF
TRBV5-1	TRBJ2-3	CASSLGDFRSSTDTQYF
TRBV28	TRBJ2-7	CASKLRQGRYEQYF
TRBV7-3	TRBJ2-1	CASSLRLAGGDEQFF
TRBV6-5	TRBJ1-5	CASSLGQSGQPQHF
TRBV2	TRBJ1-1	CASIKGKGTEAFF
TRBV7-2	TRBJ1-4	CASSLDTGFAKLFF
TRBV6-1	TRBJ1-2	CASSDNFGTGQGYTF
TRBV27	TRBJ1-5	CASAPSQPQHF
TRBV5-1	TRBJ2-5	CASSPGLAVTETQYF
TRBV19	TRBJ1-1	CASSAQGVTTEAFF
TRBV2	TRBJ1-2	CASSDRPGNYGYTF
TRBV6-5	TRBJ1-2	CASSYVRGYGYTF
TRBV2	TRBJ1-1	CASRGDSNEAEAFF
TRBV4-2	TRBJ2-1	CASSQGLAAYNEQFF
TRBV5-1	TRBJ2-1	CASSLRMGLASTTGYNEQFF
TRBV6-5	TRBJ1-2	CASSYAQGGDYGYTF
TRBV5-4	TRBJ2-4	CASSLGQSKNIQYF
TRBV6-1	TRBJ1-4	CASSEALWNRGEKLFF
TRBV7-2	TRBJ1-6	CASSSIGQGLPPLHF
TRBV20-1	TRBJ2-1	CSARAGGEQFF
TRBV7-2	TRBJ2-7	CASSLGGVTYEQYF
TRBV29-1	TRBJ1-2	CSAQGGVSYGYTF
TRBV10-1	TRBJ1-6	CASSQGSSYNSPLHF
TRBV19	TRBJ1-1	CASSSGRGTEAFF